These 29 T cell receptor beta chains came from one sample sequenced in a study of CD8 T cells in ankylosing spondylitis. A single record per CDR3 protein comes from TCRdb applying MiXCR to the 5' RACE reads. The sample shows 250,000 to 400,000 distinct CDR3 sequences, 11% of them seen only once. The sample taken for sequencing was blood, either unsorted or a sorted T cell fraction (not recorded which). All receptors derive from a female donor with ankylosing spondylitis or in good health (not recorded which).

V is TRBV12-3 or TRBV12-4 and J is TRBJ2-2; 7 bases are a match to TRBD2. The CDR3 runs 18 residues. CDR3 sequence reads: CTLSLNLGGVTNTGELFF. The CDR3 region has the DNA TGTACCCTCAGTTTAAACCTGGGGGGGGTAACGAACACCGGGGAGCTGTTTTTT.

This clonotype was seen at least ten times. The chain carries TRBV7-9 and TRBJ2-1; D unresolved. The CDR3 has 16 residues. CDR1 is SEHNR, CDR2 FQNEAQ, per germline (reference sequence). The V end was cut by 4 bases, the J end by 0 bases, with 13 bases between. CDR3 bases: TGTGCCAGCAGCTATAAGGGCGTACGCTCCTACAATGAGCAGTTCTTC. This encodes CASSYKGVRSYNEQFF.

Worth noting for this clonotype: A read error may account for a junction end that differs from germline. The rearrangement links TRBV12-3 or TRBV12-4 to TRBJ2-2; D is unresolved. This CDR3 is built from 15 residues. The CDR3 loop reads CGSSFDPRNTGELFF. CDR3 in DNA: TGTGGCAGCAGTTTTGACCCTAGGAACACCGGGGAGCTGTTTTTT.

This clonotype showed up just once. A junction end diverges from the germline sequence, so it may reflect a read error. The chain recombines TRBV27 with TRBJ2-5, with D maybe TRBD2 (6 bases). The CDR3 is made up of 15 amino acids. CDR1 MNHEY and CDR2 SMNVEV come from the germline V gene (reference sequence). The CDR3 is CASSTGLRGQDTQYF. CDR3 coding DNA: TGTGCCAGCAGTACGGGGCTGCGGGGCCAAGACACCCAGTACTTC.

This clonotype was observed many times. The gene calls are TRBV5-1 and TRBJ2-2; tentatively, D is TRBD2 (5 bases). Germline values: CDR1 SGHRS, CDR2 YFSETQ. The CDR3 has 12 amino acids. The germline V and J ends were trimmed by 3 bases and 10 bases, with 10 bases remaining between them. The CDR3 coding sequence is TGCGCCAGCAGCTATGACCGGGAGGAGCTGTTTTTT. Encoded protein: CASSYDREELFF.

This chain uses TRBV9 with TRBJ1-2, with D hard to call. Germline V gives CDR1 SGDLS, CDR2 YYNGEE. The CDR3 has 14 amino acids. The V gene lost 0 bases and the J gene lost 8 bases, with 14 bases spanning the gap. The CDR3 sequence is CASSVGEPSGGYTF. The DNA for the CDR3 is TGTGCCAGCAGCGTAGGGGAGCCATCGGGGGGCTACACCTTC.

This clonotype has ten or more counts. This chain joins TRBV9 and TRBJ2-5; D call uncertain. V lost 0 bases and J lost 0, with 9 bases in between. The CDR3 covers 15 residues. Germline V gives CDR1 SGDLS, CDR2 YYNGEE. CDR3 DNA sequence: TGTGCCAGCAGCGTAGAACCCACGTACCAAGAGACCCAGTACTTC. It specifies CASSVEPTYQETQYF. The variable domain in full, with the rest retrieved from reference TRBV9 and TRBJ2-5, is DSGVTQTPKHLITATGQRVTLRCSPRSGDLSVYWYQQSLDQGLQFLIQYYNGEERAKGNILERFSAQQFPDLHSELNLSSLELGDSALYFCASSVEPTYQETQYFGPGTRLLVL.

This clonotype was detected ten times or more. The genes are TRBV7-6 and TRBJ1-4; D not certain. The V gene lost 1 base and the J gene lost 3 bases, with 12 bases spanning the gap. CDR3 length: 16 amino acids. CDR1 and CDR2 from the germline V gene are SGHVS and FNYEAQ. The CDR3 bases are TGTGCCAGCAGCTTAGAACAGTCGTGGGCTAATGAAAAACTGTTTTTT. This gives the protein CASSLEQSWANEKLFF.

Ten or more counts support this clonotype. This chain joins TRBV28 and TRBJ2-5; D gene uncertain. Germline lookup yields CDR1 MDHEN and CDR2 SYDVKM. Trimming stripped 6 bases from V and 1 base from J, with 0 bases between. The CDR3 runs 10 residues. CDR3 in amino acids: CASSQETQYF. As DNA, the CDR3 is TGTGCCAGCAGCCAAGAGACCCAGTACTTC.

This clonotype was counted many times. The chain has TRBV24-1 and TRBJ2-1; D not certain. Deletions cut 5 bases from V and 6 bases from J, with 16 bases between. Germline assignment: CDR1 KGHDR and CDR2 SFDVKD. The CDR3 length is 15 residues. CDR3 coding DNA: TGTGCCACCAGTGGGCTCACGGGTTACCCCAATGAGCAGTTCTTC. It specifies CATSGLTGYPNEQFF.

V and J are TRBV2 and TRBJ2-5; D could derive from TRBD1 or TRBD2 (6 bases each). There are 13 residues in the CDR3. Germline V gives CDR1 SNHLY, CDR2 FYNNEI. V gave up 7 bases and J gave up 4 bases, with 13 bases separating them. In nucleotides, the CDR3 is TGTGCCAGCACCGGCGGGACAAGAGAGACCCAGTACTTC. Protein: CASTGGTRETQYF.

This clonotype has ten or more counts. This chain's CDR3 is CASSQEHSGYSTQYF. CDR3 sequence (DNA): TGCGCCAGCAGCCAAGAGCACAGTGGATATAGTACGCAGTATTTT. This chain links TRBV4-3 with TRBJ2-3, with no clear D. The germline V gene encodes CDR1 LGHNA and CDR2 YSLEER. Trimming stripped 0 bases from V and 8 bases from J, with 15 bases between. The CDR3 extends over 15 amino acids.

The J gene is TRBJ2-7, the V gene TRBV10-3; TRBD1 is a possible D gene (6 bases). Looked up from germline, CDR1 is ENHRY and CDR2 is SYGVKD. The V gene lost 2 bases and the J gene lost 0 bases, with 11 bases spanning the gap. CDR3 length: 15 amino acids. The CDR3 sequence is CAISEGQTNSYEQYF. CDR3 in DNA: TGTGCCATCAGTGAGGGACAGACTAACTCCTACGAGCAGTACTTC.

As for this clonotype: Since a much larger clone is just one base distant, this may be a read error. The chain is built from TRBV5-1 and TRBJ1-5; no clear D gene. This CDR3 has 15 residues. Looked up from germline, CDR1 is SGHRS and CDR2 is YFSETQ. The V gene lost 1 base and the J gene lost 0 bases, with 8 bases spanning the gap. CDR3: CASSLREDSNQPQHF. CDR3 DNA sequence: TGCGCCAGCAGCTTGCGGGAGGATAGCAATCAGCCCCAGCATTTT. Based on the CDR3 plus reference TRBV5-1 and TRBJ1-5, the full variable domain is KAGVTQTPRYLIKTRGQQVTLSCSPISGHRSVSWYQQTPGQGLQFLFEYFSETQRNKGNFPGRFSGRQFSNSRSEMNVSTLELGDSALYLCASSLREDSNQPQHFGDGTRLSIL.

In its sample, this clonotype was seen many times. The V and J genes are TRBV9 and TRBJ1-1; 10 positions match TRBD1. CDR1 SGDLS and CDR2 YYNGEE come from the germline V gene. V shed 1 base and J 6 bases; nucleotides not matched to a gene: 6. This CDR3 contains 15 residues. The CDR3: CASSVKGQGTAEAFF. DNA of the CDR3: TGTGCCAGCAGCGTAAAGGGACAGGGGACGGCTGAAGCTTTCTTT.

This clonotype was seen at least ten times. CDR3: CASSRQDANQPQHF. CDR3 DNA: TGTGCCAGCAGCCGACAGGACGCCAATCAGCCCCAGCATTTT. The chain couples TRBV27 to TRBJ1-5, with D perhaps matching TRBD1 (6 bases). Germline CDR1 MNHEY, CDR2 SMNVEV (reference sequence). The V end was cut by 6 bases, the J end by 3 bases, with 12 bases between. The CDR3 loop spans 14 amino acids.

This clonotype was seen at least ten times. V usage is TRBV12-3 or TRBV12-4 and J usage is TRBJ2-2; D gene ambiguous. The CDR3 spans 15 residues. Trimming removed 7 bases from V and 0 bases from J, with 12 bases in between. The CDR3 DNA sequence: TGTGCCAGCATTTATGGGTCCGCGAACACCGGGGAGCTGTTTTTT. It yields the protein CASIYGSANTGELFF.

This clonotype was seen repeatedly, ten times or more. V is TRBV20-1 and J is TRBJ2-1; TRBD2 matches at 13 bases. J was trimmed by 6 bases and V by 7 bases; bases with no gene match: 3. Germline CDR1 is DFQATT and CDR2 is SNEGSKA (reference sequence). CDR3 size: 13 residues. CDR3 nucleotides: TGCAGTGTCTGGACTAGCGGGAGCAATGAGCAGTTCTTC. Translating it yields CSVWTSGSNEQFF.

This clonotype was detected only once. A much larger clone differs by one base, so this may be a read error. The DNA of the CDR3 is TGCGCCAGCAGCACCCGACAGGGGGCTAGTGCAGATACGCAGTATTTT. Translated, it gives CASSTRQGASADTQYF. The J gene is TRBJ2-3, the V gene TRBV5-1, with 10 bases aligning to TRBD1. J was trimmed by 4 bases and V by 4 bases; bases with no gene match: 9. Germline V gene sequence: CDR1 SGHRS, CDR2 YFSETQ. There are 16 residues in the CDR3.

This clonotype was detected ten times or more. The chain employs TRBV5-1 and TRBJ2-2; the D is unclear. Between the trimmed V and J ends, which lost 5 bases and 2 bases, there was a span of 7 bases. Per the germline V gene, CDR1 is SGHRS and CDR2 is YFSETQ. The CDR3 length is 13 residues. This chain's CDR3 is CASSGENTGELFF. The CDR3 DNA reads as TGCGCCAGCAGTGGGGAAAACACCGGGGAGCTGTTTTTT.

This clonotype was observed many times. The chain combines TRBV20-1 with TRBJ2-7, with TRBD1 as a possible D gene (5 bases). The V gene's germline CDR1 is DFQATT and CDR2 SNEGSKA (reference sequence). The length of the CDR3 is 13 residues. Trimming left V 8 bases short and J 5 bases short, with 19 bases between. CDR3 bases: TGCAGTACCACTATTCCAGGGAACCACGAGCAGTACTTC. This translates into CSTTIPGNHEQYF.

This clonotype was detected a few times. The chain has TRBV12-3 or TRBV12-4 and TRBJ2-2, with D hard to call. Trimming cost V 2 bases and J 1 base, with 8 bases left between them. This CDR3 is 15 amino acids long. DNA for the CDR3: TGTGCCAGCAGTTTACAAGCAGGGAACACCGGGGAGCTGTTTTTT. It translates to CASSLQAGNTGELFF.

At least ten counts were recorded for this clonotype. The chain has TRBV5-1 and TRBJ1-4; D might be TRBD1 (6 bases). CDR3 length: 14 amino acids. The germline gives CDR1 SGHRS, CDR2 YFSETQ. V lost 0 bases and J 8 bases, leaving 11 bases between the germline ends. The CDR3 loop is CASSLDQGKEKLFF. The CDR3 coding sequence is TGCGCCAGCAGCTTGGACCAGGGGAAAGAAAAACTGTTTTTT.

This chain connects TRBV7-8 to TRBJ2-3; D not resolved. Trimming left V 5 bases short and J 6 bases short, with 9 bases between. CDR3 length: 12 residues. CDR1 SGHVS and CDR2 FQNEAQ come from the germline V gene. CDR3 DNA sequence: TGTGCCAGCAGCCCCCGCGTCGATACGCAGTATTTT. Translation: CASSPRVDTQYF.

The rearrangement links TRBV5-1 to TRBJ1-6, with 7 bases fitting TRBD1. This CDR3 comprises 14 residues. Germline V CDR1 and CDR2: SGHRS, YFSETQ. J gave up 9 bases and V 4 bases, and 7 bases lay outside the gene matches. CDR3 sequence reads: CASSHGTETSPLHF. The CDR3 bases are TGCGCCAGCAGCCACGGGACAGAAACTTCACCCCTCCACTTT.

The table lists this clonotype with many counts. This chain joins TRBV20-1 and TRBJ2-1, with D tentatively TRBD2 (5 bases). The CDR3 spans 12 residues. Germline values: CDR1 DFQATT, CDR2 SNEGSKA (reference sequence). The V gene lost 4 bases and the J gene lost 10 bases, with 14 bases spanning the gap. The CDR3, as DNA: TGCAGTGCTACTCGGGTCCCGGGGGAGCAGTTCTTC. Its translation is CSATRVPGEQFF.

This sequence joins TRBV7-2 and TRBJ2-5; possibly TRBD2 for D (7 bases). Between the trimmed V and J ends, which lost 1 base and 3 bases, there was a span of 12 bases. This CDR3 spans 15 amino acids. CDR1 and CDR2 (germline): SGHTA, FQGNSA. In nucleotides, the CDR3 is TGTGCCAGCAGCTTAGGTCTAGGGGGGGAAGAGACCCAGTACTTC. Translation gives CASSLGLGGEETQYF.

The CDR3 protein is CASSFRTGDEQYF. The DNA of the CDR3 is TGTGCCAGCAGCTTCCGGACAGGGGACGAGCAGTACTTC. This sequence joins TRBV5-4 and TRBJ2-7, with 9 bases aligning to TRBD1. This CDR3 spans 13 amino acids. V lost 2 bases and J lost 5; bases outside the gene matches: 2. The V gene's germline CDR1 is SGHNT and CDR2 YYREEE (reference sequence).

The table lists this clonotype with many counts. The gene calls are TRBV10-3 and TRBJ1-2; the D is unclear. Per the germline V gene, CDR1 is ENHRY and CDR2 is SYGVKD. Trimming cost V 0 bases and J 0 bases, with 5 bases left between them. The CDR3 has 14 residues. This chain's CDR3 is CAISESIANYGYTF. As DNA, the CDR3 is TGTGCCATCAGTGAGTCGATAGCTAACTATGGCTACACCTTC.